These 3 T cell receptor beta chains were sequenced from one sample in a study of blood T cell repertoires in COVID-19. Sequencing used immunoSEQ multiplex PCR; TCRdb keeps in-frame clones, though not all of them. This repertoire shows about 11,000 clones, 84% found once; its top ten account for approximately 31%. Sequencing was done on a sample of peripheral blood. The receptors originated from a man between 45 and 60 years old with active COVID-19.

The chain joins TRBV28 to TRBJ2-1; 16 positions match TRBD2. J was trimmed by 2 bases and V by 8 bases; bases with no gene match: 9. Germline V gene lookup returns CDR1 MDHEN and CDR2 SYDVKM. CDR3 size: 18 residues. The CDR3 DNA reads as TGTGCCAGCGGGCGGGGACTAGCGGGAGGGGGGCCCTACAATGAGCAGTTCTTC. As protein: CASGRGLAGGGPYNEQFF. The variable domain in full, with the rest retrieved from reference TRBV28 and TRBJ2-1, is DVKVTQSSRYLVKRTGEKVFLECVQDMDHENMFWYRQDPGLGLRLIYFSYDVKMKEKGDIPEGYSVSREKKERFSLILESASTNQTSMYLCASGRGLAGGGPYNEQFFGPGTRLTVL.

This clone was recorded once. The chain combines TRBV10-2 with TRBJ2-1, with a weak D call TRBD2 (6 bases). The CDR3 is 12 amino acids. V gave up 7 bases and J gave up 9 bases, with 13 bases separating them. The germline V gene has CDR1 WSHSY and CDR2 SAAADI. This CDR3 is CASKSLAPEQFF. The CDR3 DNA sequence: TGCGCCAGCAAGAGTCTAGCGCCTGAGCAGTTCTTC.

This chain connects TRBV24-1 to TRBJ2-5; 9 nucleotides line up with TRBD1. The V gene end was trimmed by 9 bases and the J gene end by 5 bases; junction bases not matched to a gene: 6. CDR1 and CDR2 from the germline V gene are KGHDR and SFDVKD. The CDR3 spans 13 residues. CDR3 nucleotide sequence: TGTGCCACCGGACAGGGGTACAGGGAGACCCAGTACTTC. Translated, it gives CATGQGYRETQYF.